This T cell receptor beta chain was recorded in a study of vaccination effects on CD4 cells after COVID-19. The study's findings and limits: By a late point after vaccination, infection- and vaccine-induced clones had shrunk markedly through clonal contraction.

CDR3 size: 14 residues. The junction had 4 bases not matched to a gene; V was cut back by 5 bases and J by 4 bases. CDR1 and CDR2 from the germline V gene are LNHDA and SQIVND (reference sequence). Sequenced by immunoSEQ multiplex PCR; TCRdb stores in-frame clones only, minus some. The table records about 22,000 clones, around 70% of them present only once. Ahead of sequencing, the ViraFEST assay grew antigen-specific CD4+ T cells using viral peptide pools. Once cultured for 10 to 11 days, the cells underwent separation to obtain CD4+ T cells. Vaccination of participants consisted of two doses of either the BNT162b2 or mRNA-1273 vaccine. The researchers cultured roughly 2.2 million PBMC per well with approximately 10 IU/ml IL-2 and roughly 10 ug/ml peptides. Half-medium changes using IL-2 medium occurred on days 3 and 7. This clone was seen more than once but under ten times. Its target is unknown.

This TCR derives from a human donor who received a COVID-19 vaccine. The chain recombines TRBV19 with TRBJ1-2; 10 nucleotides agree with TRBD1. Material: CD4+ T cells from PBMCs cultured with HCoV-NL63 spike peptides, obtained after COVID-19 vaccination. The CDR3 region is CASSGDRGLYGYTF. The CDR3 coding sequence is TGTGCCAGTAGTGGGGACAGGGGACTCTATGGCTACACCTTC.